Listed below are T cell receptor beta chains from one sample, sequenced in a study of blood T cell repertoires in COVID-19. Sequencing was performed with immunoSEQ multiplex PCR; in TCRdb, only in-frame clones are kept and a portion is missing. The repertoire consists of around 150,000 clones, with about 74% occurring once and the leading ten covering approximately 15%. Sequencing was carried out using peripheral blood. Source of these receptors: a man over 45 with acute or convalescent COVID-19. CDR3s include the opening cysteine and the closing phenylalanine or tryptophan. The D gene is left open where the match is weak. Size is omitted from some rows. Given values are once, few, many or a class for expanded clones.

v_gene	d_gene	j_gene	abundance	CDR3nt	CDR3aa
TRBV7-2	TRBD1	TRBJ1-2	NA	TGTGCCAGCAGCTTAGCGCTCGGGGGGGACCGGGGACAGAAGAACTATGGCTACACCTTC	CASSLALGGDRGQKNYGYTF
TRBV5-1	TRBD1	TRBJ2-5	NA	TGCGCCAGCAGATCGGGACAGCAAGAGACCCAGTACTTC	CASRSGQQETQYF
TRBV3-1/TRBV3-2	NA	TRBJ2-2	NA	TGTGCCAGCAGCCAAGCTTATTCTTCCGGGGAGCTGTTTTTT	CASSQAYSSGELFF
TRBV5-6	NA	TRBJ1-5	NA	TGTGCCAGCAGCTTGGGTGGGCCAGGGTCTAATCAGCCCCAGCATTTT	CASSLGGPGSNQPQHF
TRBV11-3	TRBD2	TRBJ2-1	NA	TGTGCCAGCAGCGTAGGACTAGCGGCCTACAATGAGCAGTTCTTC	CASSVGLAAYNEQFF
TRBV4-2	NA	TRBJ2-5	once	TGTGCCAGCAGCGGGGGGGCCCTAAAGACCCAGTACTTC	CASSGGALKTQYF
TRBV29-1	NA	TRBJ1-1	few	TGCAGCGGTCAGGGGTTTTGGGCTGAAGCTTTCTTT	CSGQGFWAEAFF
TRBV6-5	NA	TRBJ1-5	once	TGTGCCAGCAGTTATAAGGCAGGGGAACAGCCCCAGCATTTT	CASSYKAGEQPQHF
TRBV11-2	TRBD2	TRBJ2-3	NA	TGTGCCAGCAGCCAGACGGGGGGATGGACAGATACGCAGTATTTT	CASSQTGGWTDTQYF
TRBV5-1	NA	TRBJ1-1	NA	TGCGCCAGCAGCTTGGGGGGGAGGAGCACTGAAGCTTTCTTT	CASSLGGRSTEAFF
TRBV25-1	TRBD1	TRBJ1-2	NA	TGTGCCAGCAAGATTGGGGGCCGGACAGGTACGCCCTATGGCTACACCTTC	CASKIGGRTGTPYGYTF
TRBV6-6	NA	TRBJ1-5	NA	TGTGCCAGCAGAAAAACAGGGCCCAATCAGCCCCAGCATTTT	CASRKTGPNQPQHF
TRBV30	TRBD1	TRBJ1-6	NA	TGTGCCTGGAGTGGGACAGGGCCAAATACACCCCTCCACTTT	CAWSGTGPNTPLHF
TRBV5-1	NA	TRBJ1-2	once	TGCGCCAGCAGCTTGGGGACAGAGGCCAGGAATTACACCTTC	CASSLGTEARNYTF
TRBV10-3	NA	TRBJ1-3	NA	TGTGCCATCAGGGACGACAGGTTTTCTGGAAACACCATATATTTT	CAIRDDRFSGNTIYF
TRBV7-9	NA	TRBJ2-5	once	TGTGCCAGCAGCTTAGCAAGAGGGCGGGCAGGGACCCAGTACTTC	CASSLARGRAGTQYF
TRBV13	NA	TRBJ1-3	few	TGTGCCAGCAGCTTAGGCCTTCTGTCTGGAAACACCATATATTTT	CASSLGLLSGNTIYF
TRBV11-2	NA	TRBJ1-6	NA	TGTGCCAGCAGCGCCCCCGTTAGTAATTCACCCCTCCACTTT	CASSAPVSNSPLHF
TRBV9	TRBD2	TRBJ2-3	once	TGTGCCAGCAGCGTAGATGCTAGCGGGGGGGTGGATGGTACGCAGTATTTT	CASSVDASGGVDGTQYF
TRBV7-3	TRBD2	TRBJ2-3	NA	TGTGCCAGCAGCCAGGGACTAGCGTACACAGATACGCAGTATTTT	CASSQGLAYTDTQYF
TRBV11-2	NA	TRBJ1-1	NA	TGTGCCAGCAGCTTGACACTCACTGAAGCTTTCTTT	CASSLTLTEAFF
TRBV9	NA	TRBJ1-2	NA	TGTGCCAGCAGCGTAGTCGGGGGTGGCTACACCTTC	CASSVVGGGYTF
TRBV6-5	NA	TRBJ1-1	NA	TGTGCCAGCACCCCTGAAAGAGTTCCGAACACTGAAGCTTTCTTT	CASTPERVPNTEAFF
TRBV5-1	TRBD1	TRBJ1-6	NA	TGCGCCAGCAGAAGTTCCGGGACAGGGTTTTCACCCCTCCACTTT	CASRSSGTGFSPLHF
TRBV7-2	TRBD2	TRBJ2-1	NA	TGTGCCAGCAGCTTAGCCTTAGCGGGGGGTCTATACAATGAGCAGTTCTTC	CASSLALAGGLYNEQFF
TRBV12-3/TRBV12-4	TRBD1	TRBJ1-1	few	TGTGCCAGCAGTGACAGGGAAGGAACTGAAGCTTTCTTT	CASSDREGTEAFF
TRBV18	NA	TRBJ1-2	once	TGTGCCAGCTCACCCTCTGCGGGGGCGAGTGGCTACACCTTC	CASSPSAGASGYTF
TRBV9	TRBD2	TRBJ2-1	NA	TGTGCCAGCAGCGCGGGGGGAGGAGGGATATACAATGAGCAGTTCTTC	CASSAGGGGIYNEQFF
TRBV6-6	TRBD1	TRBJ1-2	few	TGTGCCAGCAGTTACGGGACAGGGGGCGGCGGCTACACCTTC	CASSYGTGGGGYTF
TRBV6-5	NA	TRBJ2-1	NA	TGTGCCAGCAGTTACGGCTCGGGGAATGAGCAGTTCTTC	CASSYGSGNEQFF
TRBV12-3/TRBV12-4	NA	TRBJ2-5	NA	TGTGCCAGCAGTTTGGGCCATCAAGAGACCCAGTACTTC	CASSLGHQETQYF
TRBV7-2	TRBD2	TRBJ2-3	NA	TGTGCCAGCAGCGCTTCCTCGGGGGGGCGGACAGATACGCAGTATTTT	CASSASSGGRTDTQYF
TRBV30	TRBD2	TRBJ2-1	few	TGTGCCTGGAGTTCCTATCCTCTAGCGGGGGGGCGAAATGAGCAGTTCTTC	CAWSSYPLAGGRNEQFF
TRBV30	NA	TRBJ1-4	NA	TGTGCCTGGAGTGCCTTGGAGGGACGGGGTGAAAAACTGTTTTTT	CAWSALEGRGEKLFF
TRBV10-3	TRBD1	TRBJ1-3	NA	TGTGCCATCAGTGGGGGACAGGGGAATCGTGGAAACACCATATATTTT	CAISGGQGNRGNTIYF
TRBV6-1	NA	TRBJ1-2	NA	TGTGCCAGCAGTGAAAGTGGGAGTAATGGCTACACCTTC	CASSESGSNGYTF
TRBV6-5	NA	TRBJ2-2	NA	TGTGCCAGCAGCGGAGGGGACCAGAACACCGGGGAGCTGTTTTTT	CASSGGDQNTGELFF
TRBV9	NA	TRBJ2-7	NA	TGTGCCAGCAGCGTAGGTATCGAGGTTTTCGACGAGCAGTACTTC	CASSVGIEVFDEQYF
TRBV7-7	NA	TRBJ2-1	NA	TGTGCCAGCAGCTTACGTCTCGCGGGGTACAATGAGCAGTTCTTC	CASSLRLAGYNEQFF
TRBV29-1	NA	TRBJ1-1	NA	TGCAGCGTTCGATCCCGTGGGGGCGGCGTGAACACTGAAGCTTTCTTT	CSVRSRGGGVNTEAFF
TRBV11-2	TRBD1	TRBJ2-1	few	TGTGCCAGCAGCTCCCACCCTCAGATCGGGACAGACGACAATGAGCAGTTCTTC	CASSSHPQIGTDDNEQFF
TRBV10-1	TRBD1	TRBJ1-2	NA	TGCGCCAGCAGTGAGCCTGGGACAGGGGGAGATGGCTACACCTTC	CASSEPGTGGDGYTF
TRBV29-1	TRBD2	TRBJ2-1	NA	TGCAGCGCCCGACCCGTTCCCATAGCGGGGGTTGGCAATGAGCAGTTCTTC	CSARPVPIAGVGNEQFF
TRBV5-1	NA	TRBJ1-2	few	TGCGCCAGCAGACCAGGACAGCTAGGGGAGGGCTACACCTTC	CASRPGQLGEGYTF
TRBV2	TRBD1	TRBJ2-5	NA	TGTGCCAGCAGTCCCGACAGGGGGTCCCAAGAGACCCAGTACTTC	CASSPDRGSQETQYF
TRBV2	TRBD1	TRBJ1-5	NA	TGTGCCAGCAGTGTAGAAGGGGGCTCGAGTCAGCCCCAGCATTTT	CASSVEGGSSQPQHF
TRBV13	TRBD2	TRBJ2-7	NA	TGTGCCAGCCGCGTAGCGGGGGGGCGATACGAGCAGTACTTC	CASRVAGGRYEQYF
TRBV10-1	TRBD1	TRBJ1-4	NA	TGCGCCAGCAGTGGGCAACCGGGTCCGACAGGGGAAAATGAAAAACTGTTTTTT	CASSGQPGPTGENEKLFF